The 8 T cell receptor beta chains given below trace back to one sample, sequenced in a study of regulatory T cells in long-lasting Graves disease. Through Arm-PCR of CDR3 regions and iRepertoire HTBI primers, TCR beta libraries were built. Each CDR3 protein is one row after TCRdb ran MiXCR on the multiplex PCR reads. The sample contains approximately 300,000 distinct CDR3 sequences, about 20% of which appear only once. The time point here: newly diagnosed GD, antithyroid drugs for less than 3 months. Extracted PBMC RNA gave rise to the TCR library. The source was peripheral blood mononuclear cells (PBMCs), collected at new diagnosis, from a patient treated with antithyroid drugs. The receptors shown here come from a female donor with Graves disease.

J is TRBJ2-5 and V is TRBV2; D may be TRBD1 or TRBD2 (5 bases each). This CDR3 has 16 amino acids. The V and J ends lost 6 bases and 3 bases respectively, with 20 bases between them. CDR1 and CDR2 (germline): SNHLY, FYNNEI. CDR3 loop: CASRNLRAGREETQYF. DNA for the CDR3: TGTGCCAGCAGGAACCTGAGGGCAGGGCGGGAAGAGACCCAGTACTTC.

Worth noting for this clonotype: A read error may produce the germline difference seen at one junction end. The J gene is TRBJ2-5, the V gene TRBV11-3; D is unclear. Germline CDR1 SGHNT, CDR2 YENEEA. The CDR3 has 15 residues. In nucleotides, the CDR3 is TGTGTCAGCAGCCCCCAATTCTTTCAGCAAGAGACCCAGTACTTC. This translates into CVSSPQFFQQETQYF.

This clonotype was observed a handful of times. The chain uses TRBV6-9 and TRBJ1-1, with 10 bases identical to TRBD1. CDR1 MNHGY and CDR2 SVAAGI come from the germline V gene. This CDR3 is 17 amino acids long. After removal of 3 bases from V and 0 bases from J, the junction contained 7 bases not matched to a gene. The DNA for the CDR3 is TGTGCCAGCAGTTACTCAGACAGGGGGCCCCTGAACACTGAAGCTTTCTTT. Translated, it gives CASSYSDRGPLNTEAFF.

This clonotype has a count of ten or more. The chain employs TRBV28 and TRBJ1-3; D possibly corresponds to TRBD1 (5 bases). The V gene lost 3 bases and the J gene lost 8 bases, with 14 bases spanning the gap. The CDR3 totals 14 residues. From germline, CDR1 is MDHEN and CDR2 SYDVKM. The CDR3 loop reads CASSFVGDGDTIYF. The CDR3 DNA is TGTGCCAGCAGTTTTGTCGGGGACGGAGACACCATATATTTT.

This clonotype was seen more than once but under ten times. With a much larger clone just one base away, this may be a read error. The chain joins TRBV11-2 to TRBJ2-3; possible D gene TRBD2, 5 bases. The V end lost 1 base, the J end lost 9 bases, and 11 bases lay between the germline ends. The length of the CDR3 is 13 residues. In germline, CDR1 is SGHAT, CDR2 FQNNGV. The CDR3 sequence: CASSLGRQGTQYF. The CDR3 DNA is TGTGCCAGCAGCTTAGGGAGGCAAGGGACGCAGTATTTT.

The sample holds a few counts of this clonotype. The chain recombines TRBV28 with TRBJ2-5; no clear D gene. Germline assignment: CDR1 MDHEN and CDR2 SYDVKM. Trimming pared 6 bases from V and 5 bases from J, leaving 10 bases between. The CDR3 is 12 residues long. The CDR3 protein is CASSSSPETQYF. For the CDR3, the DNA is TGTGCCAGCAGCTCCAGTCCGGAGACCCAGTACTTC.

This clonotype has at least ten counts. The V call is TRBV6-5, the J call TRBJ2-7; D gene ambiguous. From germline, CDR1 is MNHEY and CDR2 SVGAGI. The CDR3 is made up of 13 amino acids. The V end was cut by 0 bases, the J end by 9 bases, with 12 bases between. The CDR3 coding sequence is TGTGCCAGCAGTTACTCGCTCGTCCAACGGCAGTACTTC. This gives the protein CASSYSLVQRQYF.

In its sample, this clonotype was seen many times. V and J are TRBV20-1 and TRBJ1-4, with unresolved D. V lost 0 bases to trimming and J lost 5 bases, with 13 bases between them. CDR1 DFQATT and CDR2 SNEGSKA come from the germline V gene (reference sequence). CDR3 length: 15 residues. CDR3 loop: CSARDPQHGNEKLFF. CDR3 nucleotides: TGCAGTGCTAGAGATCCCCAACATGGCAATGAAAAACTGTTTTTT.